The 23 T cell receptor beta chains reported below all come from one sample, sequenced in a study of T cell responses to AZD1222 COVID-19 vaccine (dated by TCRdb to about 2021). This specimen's time point label, interpreted: baseline before first vaccination. The method was the immunoSEQ multiplex PCR assay. The immuneACCESS repertoire file appears here via TCRdb, limited to in-frame rearrangements. These files lack a portion of the clones; in checked studies, under half of the deficit traces to unresolved V genes, and the cause of the others is not known. The table for this sample lists some 100,000 clones; about 88% of them were counted only once. The top ten constitute roughly 1.8% of the sample. Sequencing was performed on peripheral blood, taken on day 0 of AZD1222 vaccination. The receptors were sampled from an adult in good health.

This chain connects TRBV20-1 to TRBJ2-1, with D tentatively TRBD2 (5 bases). Germline CDR1 reads DFQATT; CDR2 reads SNEGSKA (reference sequence). Trimming took off 6 bases at V and 8 bases at J, with 11 bases between the two ends. This CDR3 comprises 11 residues. The CDR3 is CSALLEYEQFF. The CDR3 DNA sequence: TGCAGTGCCTTACTAGAATATGAGCAGTTCTTC.

The chain is built from TRBV30 and TRBJ2-1; possible D gene TRBD1, 6 bases. This CDR3 has 13 amino acids. CDR1 GTSNPN and CDR2 SVGIG come from the germline V gene (reference sequence). V was shortened by 0 bases and J by 7 bases, with 10 bases between the two germline ends. This chain's CDR3 is CAWSVLRGNEQFF. CDR3 DNA sequence: TGTGCCTGGAGTGTACTAAGGGGGAATGAGCAGTTCTTC.

J is TRBJ1-2 and V is TRBV27, with unresolved D. With 8 bases removed from V and 4 bases from J, the gap between germline ends came to 11 bases. Germline lookup yields CDR1 MNHEY and CDR2 SMNVEV (reference sequence). This CDR3 spans 12 amino acids. CDR3 bases: TGTGCCAGCGGCACCCGGGGCTATGGCTACACCTTC. Its translation: CASGTRGYGYTF.

The chain recombines TRBV7-2 with TRBJ2-3; unclear D gene. With 0 bases removed from V and 4 bases from J, the gap between germline ends came to 11 bases. Germline V gives CDR1 SGHTA, CDR2 FQGNSA. This CDR3 is 15 amino acids long. The CDR3 loop reads CASSLALGLADTQYF. CDR3 coding DNA: TGTGCCAGCAGCTTAGCTCTAGGTTTGGCAGATACGCAGTATTTT.

The chain recombines TRBV19 with TRBJ1-5; the match to TRBD1 covers 7 bases. CDR3 length: 15 amino acids. V shed 6 bases and J 4 bases; nucleotides not matched to a gene: 9. The germline V gene encodes CDR1 LNHDA and CDR2 SQIVND (reference sequence). The CDR3 sequence: CASRANRGPNQPQHF. In DNA form, the CDR3 reads TGTGCCAGTAGGGCAAACAGGGGCCCAAATCAGCCCCAGCATTTT.

The V and J genes are TRBV6-2 or TRBV6-3 and TRBJ2-7, with TRBD1 matching 8 bases. J gave up 3 bases and V 6 bases, and 1 base lay outside the gene matches. CDR3 length: 12 residues. Germline CDR1 is MNHEY and CDR2 is SVGEGT. CDR3 protein: CASSDRGYEQYF. For the CDR3, the DNA is TGTGCCAGCAGCGACAGGGGCTACGAGCAGTACTTC.

The table lists this clone with a few counts. The DNA for the CDR3 is TGTGCCAGCAGTTTGTACAGTCCGCCTAATGAAAAACTGTTTTTT. This translates into CASSLYSPPNEKLFF. The J gene is TRBJ1-4, the V gene TRBV27; D call uncertain. V lost 3 bases to trimming and J lost 3 bases, with 11 bases between them. CDR1 is MNHEY and CDR2 is SMNVEV in the germline V gene (reference sequence). The CDR3 consists of 15 residues. Combining the CDR3 with reference TRBV27 and TRBJ1-4 gives the whole variable domain EAQVTQNPRYLITVTGKKLTVTCSQNMNHEYMSWYRQDPGLGLRQIYYSMNVEVTDKGDVPEGYKVSRKEKRNFPLILESPSPNQTSLYFCASSLYSPPNEKLFFGSGTQLSVL.

The V and J genes are TRBV18 and TRBJ1-5; D is uncertain. V was shortened by 2 bases and J by 0 bases, with 5 bases between the two germline ends. The CDR3 covers 14 residues. Germline CDR1 KGHSH, CDR2 LQKENI. The CDR3: CASSPGPSNQPQHF. In DNA form, the CDR3 reads TGTGCCAGCTCACCAGGGCCTAGCAATCAGCCCCAGCATTTT.

The chain employs TRBV2 and TRBJ2-7, with no clear D. With 5 bases removed from V and 3 bases from J, the gap between germline ends came to 17 bases. This CDR3 contains 15 residues. The V gene's germline CDR1 is SNHLY and CDR2 FYNNEI. CDR3 amino acids: CASSSYSNNGYEQYF. CDR3 DNA: TGTGCCAGCAGTTCGTATAGTAACAACGGCTACGAGCAGTACTTC.

This clone is a singleton in its sample. V usage is TRBV3-1 (or the pseudogene TRBV3-2) and J usage is TRBJ1-1, with D uncertain. V was cut by 4 bases and J by 5 bases, with 11 bases left in between. Per the germline V gene, CDR1 is LGHDT and CDR2 is YNNKEL (reference sequence). This CDR3 has 13 amino acids. The CDR3 here is CASSPPAGTEAFF. The CDR3 nucleotides read TGTGCCAGCAGCCCGCCGGCCGGGACTGAAGCTTTCTTT.

The chain employs TRBV4-3 and TRBJ1-6, with 10 bases lining up with TRBD1. The CDR3 runs to 15 residues. Germline V gene lookup returns CDR1 LGHNA and CDR2 YSLEER. With V trimmed by 3 bases and J by 6 bases, 2 bases remained unmatched. The CDR3 DNA reads as TGCGCCAGCAGCCATCGGGACAGGGGTAATTCACCCCTCCACTTT. It specifies CASSHRDRGNSPLHF.

This sequence joins TRBV28 and TRBJ2-7; TRBD1 agrees at 7 bases. Germline CDR1 is MDHEN and CDR2 is SYDVKM. The length of the CDR3 is 17 residues. The V gene end was trimmed by 2 bases and the J gene end by 3 bases; junction bases not matched to a gene: 13. The CDR3 sequence: CASSLTSGTDNYYEQYF. Here the CDR3 DNA reads TGTGCCAGCAGTTTAACTTCCGGGACAGATAACTACTACGAGCAGTACTTC. Full variable domain (outside the CDR3, taken from reference TRBV28 and TRBJ2-7): DVKVTQSSRYLVKRTGEKVFLECVQDMDHENMFWYRQDPGLGLRLIYFSYDVKMKEKGDIPEGYSVSREKKERFSLILESASTNQTSMYLCASSLTSGTDNYYEQYFGPGTRLTVT.

The rearrangement links TRBV4-1 to TRBJ1-2; D gene uncertain. There are 14 residues in the CDR3. Deletions cut 4 bases from V and 4 bases from J, with 13 bases between. Per the germline V gene, CDR1 is MGHRA and CDR2 is YSYEKL. The CDR3 DNA reads as TGCGCCAGCAGCCCCGCGGCGGGGTCCTATGGCTACACCTTC. Amino acid sequence: CASSPAAGSYGYTF.

The chain joins TRBV28 to TRBJ1-6; the match to TRBD1 covers 8 bases. This CDR3 region has 14 residues. Trimming took 4 bases from V and 7 from J; bases not matched to a gene: 3. Germline V gene data show CDR1 as MDHEN and CDR2 as SYDVKM. CDR3 coding DNA: TGTGCCAGCAGTTCCGGGACAGGAAATTCACCCCTCCACTTT. This sequence encodes CASSSGTGNSPLHF.

About this clone itself: The junction departs from germline at one end; a sequencing error may be responsible. The genes are TRBV2 and TRBJ1-3, with D possibly matching TRBD1 (6 bases). This CDR3 comprises 14 residues. CDR1 and CDR2 (germline): SNHLY, FYNNEI. In DNA, the CDR3 is TGTGCCAGCAGTACAGGGATTGCTGGGAACACCATATATTTT. Translation gives CASSTGIAGNTIYF. Drawing the rest from reference TRBV2 and TRBJ1-3, the complete variable domain is EPEVTQTPSHQVTQMGQEVILRCVPISNHLYFYWYRQILGQKVEFLVSFYNNEISEKSEIFDDQFSVERPDGSNFTLKIRSTKLEDSAMYFCASSTGIAGNTIYFGEGSWLTVV.

The chain is built from TRBV6-4 and TRBJ2-3, with D tentatively TRBD2 (5 bases). V was shortened by 3 bases and J by 6 bases, with 10 bases between the two germline ends. The CDR3 totals 13 residues. Germline CDR1 reads MRHNA; CDR2 reads SNTAGT. CDR3 in amino acids: CASSDSERDTQYF. Written as DNA, the CDR3 is TGTGCCAGCAGTGATAGCGAACGGGATACGCAGTATTTT.

To note about this clone: In the same sample, other DNA sequences code for this CDR3. The chain combines TRBV30 with TRBJ1-1; D call uncertain. Germline V CDR1 and CDR2: GTSNPN, SVGIG (reference sequence). The CDR3 runs to 14 residues. V lost 5 bases and J 1 base, leaving 14 bases between the germline ends. The CDR3 DNA sequence: TGTGCCTGGTACTTCGGGCAGAGGAACACTGAAGCTTTCTTT. Amino acid sequence: CAWYFGQRNTEAFF.

The J gene is TRBJ1-2, the V gene TRBV28, with D possibly TRBD1 on 6 matching bases. V dropped 6 bases and J dropped 4 bases, with 12 bases sitting between them. The CDR3 extends over 13 amino acids. The germline gives CDR1 MDHEN, CDR2 SYDVKM. The CDR3 sequence is CASSAQGPYGYTF. The CDR3 bases are TGTGCCAGCAGCGCACAGGGCCCCTATGGCTACACCTTC.

A single count supports this clone. The chain links TRBV5-4 to TRBJ1-2; the D is unclear. Trimming shortened V by 4 bases and J by 1 base, and 5 bases separated the two germline ends. Germline CDR1 and CDR2: SGHNT and YYREEE (reference sequence). This CDR3 has 12 residues. The CDR3 bases are TGTGCCAGCAGCATAGATAACTATGGCTACACCTTC. Its protein product is CASSIDNYGYTF.

The chain combines TRBV2 with TRBJ2-3; 7 bases fit TRBD2. Germline CDR1 SNHLY, CDR2 FYNNEI. J was trimmed by 2 bases and V by 6 bases; bases with no gene match: 8. The CDR3 consists of 15 residues. In nucleotides, the CDR3 is TGTGCCAGCAGGGGCTCGGGGGGTTCCACAGATACGCAGTATTTT. Protein sequence: CASRGSGGSTDTQYF.

As to this clone: Different DNA sequences within this sample yield the same CDR3. The gene calls are TRBV29-1 and TRBJ2-2; possibly TRBD2 for D (5 bases). V was pared by 6 bases and J by 0 bases, with 8 bases between. The germline V gene has CDR1 SQVTM and CDR2 ANQGSEA. The CDR3 has 13 amino acids. The CDR3 is CSVVGANTGELFF. CDR3 nucleotide sequence: TGCAGCGTGGTGGGAGCGAACACCGGGGAGCTGTTTTTT.

This clone was found once. The CDR3 coding sequence is TGTGCCAGTAGTACTGGGACAGGGGGAGGTGAAGCTTTCTTT. This sequence encodes CASSTGTGGGEAFF. V and J are TRBV19 and TRBJ1-1, with 11 bases fitting TRBD1. The CDR3 totals 14 residues. The V segment lost 4 bases and the J segment 7 bases; nucleotides outside the gene matches: 5. CDR1 and CDR2 (germline): LNHDA, SQIVND (reference sequence).

J is TRBJ2-3 and V is TRBV15, with TRBD1 matching 8 bases. The CDR3 sequence is 18 residues long. The junction had 10 bases not matched to a gene; V was cut back by 0 bases and J by 2 bases. Germline V gene lookup returns CDR1 LNHNV and CDR2 YYDKDF (reference sequence). CDR3 protein: CATSRDVWTGTTTDTQYF. The CDR3 DNA reads as TGTGCCACCAGCAGAGATGTGTGGACAGGGACCACCACAGATACGCAGTATTTT.